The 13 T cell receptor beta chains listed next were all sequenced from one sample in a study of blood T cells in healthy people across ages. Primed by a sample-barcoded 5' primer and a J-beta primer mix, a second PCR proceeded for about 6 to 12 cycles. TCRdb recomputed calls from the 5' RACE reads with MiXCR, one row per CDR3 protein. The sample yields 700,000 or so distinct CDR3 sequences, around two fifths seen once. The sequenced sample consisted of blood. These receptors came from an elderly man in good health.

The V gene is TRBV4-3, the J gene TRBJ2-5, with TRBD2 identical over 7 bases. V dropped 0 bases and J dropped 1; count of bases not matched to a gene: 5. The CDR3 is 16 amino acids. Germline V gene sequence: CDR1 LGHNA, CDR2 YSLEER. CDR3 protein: CASSQESPSGQETQYF. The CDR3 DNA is TGCGCCAGCAGCCAAGAAAGCCCTAGCGGCCAAGAGACCCAGTACTTC.

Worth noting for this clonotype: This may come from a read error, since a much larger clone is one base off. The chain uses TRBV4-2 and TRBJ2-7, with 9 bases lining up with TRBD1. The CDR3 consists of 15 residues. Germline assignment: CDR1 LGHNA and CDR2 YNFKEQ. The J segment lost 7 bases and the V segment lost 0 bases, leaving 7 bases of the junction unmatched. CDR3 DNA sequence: TGTGCCAGCAGCCAAGAGACAGGGGGACCCGGGGAGCAGTACTTC. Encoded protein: CASSQETGGPGEQYF.

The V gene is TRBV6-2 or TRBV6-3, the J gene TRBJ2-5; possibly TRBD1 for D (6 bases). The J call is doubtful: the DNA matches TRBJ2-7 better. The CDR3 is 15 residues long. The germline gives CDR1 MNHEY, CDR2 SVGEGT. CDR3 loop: CASRNTGNYRDEQYF. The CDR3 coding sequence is TGTGCCAGCAGGAATACAGGGAACTACCGAGACGAGCAGTACTTC.

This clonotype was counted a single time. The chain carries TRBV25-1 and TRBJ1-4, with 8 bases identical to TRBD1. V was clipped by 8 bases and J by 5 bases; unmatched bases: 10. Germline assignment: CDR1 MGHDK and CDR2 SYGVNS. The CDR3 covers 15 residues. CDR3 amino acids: CASGGTGDPNEKLFF. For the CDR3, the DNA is TGTGCCAGCGGGGGGACAGGCGACCCGAATGAAAAACTGTTTTTT.

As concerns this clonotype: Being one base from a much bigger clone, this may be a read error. The CDR3 protein is CACSFGSRSIGETQYF. The CDR3, as DNA: TGTGCCTGCAGCTTTGGGTCTAGATCGATTGGGGAGACCCAGTACTTC. This chain connects TRBV7-2 to TRBJ2-5; unclear D gene. Germline V gene data show CDR1 as SGHTA and CDR2 as FQGNSA. There are 16 residues in the CDR3.

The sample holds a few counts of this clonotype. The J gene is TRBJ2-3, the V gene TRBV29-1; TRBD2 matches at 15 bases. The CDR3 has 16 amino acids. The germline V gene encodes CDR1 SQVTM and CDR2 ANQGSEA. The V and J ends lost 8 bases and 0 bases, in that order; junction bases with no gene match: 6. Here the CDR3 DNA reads TGCAGCCTCCTGGGACTAGCGGGGGGTAGCACAGATACGCAGTATTTT. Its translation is CSLLGLAGGSTDTQYF.

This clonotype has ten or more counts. This chain's CDR3 is CASSRDRNYGVSNTEAFF. For the CDR3, the DNA is TGTGCCAGCAGTCGCGACCGAAACTACGGGGTTTCCAACACTGAAGCTTTCTTT. The chain employs TRBV7-9 and TRBJ1-1; D not certain. Trimming pared 6 bases from V and 2 bases from J, leaving 25 bases between. Per germline, CDR1 SEHNR and CDR2 FQNEAQ (reference sequence). This CDR3 has 18 residues.

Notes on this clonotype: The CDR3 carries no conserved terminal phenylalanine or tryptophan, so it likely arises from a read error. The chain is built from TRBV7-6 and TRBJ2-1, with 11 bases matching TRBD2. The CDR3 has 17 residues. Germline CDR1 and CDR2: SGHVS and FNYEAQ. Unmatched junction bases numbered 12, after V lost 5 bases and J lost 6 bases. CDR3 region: CASSQSSGRGVGNEQFV. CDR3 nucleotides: TGTGCCAGCAGCCAAAGTAGCGGGAGGGGTGTGGGCAATGAGCAGTTCGTC.

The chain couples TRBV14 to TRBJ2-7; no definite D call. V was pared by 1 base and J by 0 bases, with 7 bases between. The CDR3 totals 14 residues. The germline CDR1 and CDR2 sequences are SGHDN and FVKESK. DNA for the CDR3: TGTGCCAGCAGCCAAGTCATAACCTCCTACGAGCAGTACTTC. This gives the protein CASSQVITSYEQYF.

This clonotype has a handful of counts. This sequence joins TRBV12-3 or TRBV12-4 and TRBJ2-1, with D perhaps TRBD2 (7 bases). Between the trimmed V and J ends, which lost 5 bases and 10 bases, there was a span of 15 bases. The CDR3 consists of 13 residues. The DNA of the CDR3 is TGTGCCAGCAGTCCCGGGGGGCGAGGGGAGCAGTTCTTC. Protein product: CASSPGGRGEQFF.

DNA of the CDR3: TGTGCCACCAGCCCCGGAGGCGGGTACCAAGAGACCCAGTACTTC. It specifies CATSPGGGYQETQYF. V and J are TRBV15 and TRBJ2-5; TRBD2 is a possible D gene (5 bases). Germline-derived CDR1 and CDR2 are LNHNV and YYDKDF (reference sequence). The CDR3 totals 15 residues. With 5 bases removed from V and 0 bases from J, the gap between germline ends came to 13 bases.

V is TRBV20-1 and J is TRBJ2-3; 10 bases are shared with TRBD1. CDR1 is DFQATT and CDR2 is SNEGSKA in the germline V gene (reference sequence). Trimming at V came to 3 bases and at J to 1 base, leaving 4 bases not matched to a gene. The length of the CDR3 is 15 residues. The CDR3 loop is CSASTGTGGTDTQYF. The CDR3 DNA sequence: TGCAGTGCTAGCACCGGGACAGGGGGCACAGATACGCAGTATTTT.

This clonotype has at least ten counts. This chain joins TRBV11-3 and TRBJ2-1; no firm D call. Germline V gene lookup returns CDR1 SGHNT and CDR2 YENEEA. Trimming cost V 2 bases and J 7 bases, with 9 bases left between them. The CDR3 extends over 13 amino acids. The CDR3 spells CASSLFYRNEQFF. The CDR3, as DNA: TGTGCCAGCAGCTTATTTTATCGGAATGAGCAGTTCTTC.